Shown below are 20 T cell receptor beta chains from a single sample sequenced in a study of T cell repertoires in cytomegalovirus infection. TCRdb recomputed calls from the reads with MiXCR, one row per CDR3 protein. The data show approximately 910,000 distinct CDR3 sequences, less than 40% seen once. These TCRs are of unknown antigen specificity. This specimen consisted of cultured CD8+ T cells from PBMCs, obtained from culture after CMV antigen stimulation. Every receptor here comes from a human donor in good health (CMV status not recorded). Some clones in this sample may be carry-over from other donors' samples.

This clonotype occurred a few times. The rearrangement links TRBV7-6 to TRBJ2-5; TRBD1 aligns across 7 bases. There are 16 residues in the CDR3. Germline trimming cut 4 bases from V and 2 bases from J; bases unmatched to any gene: 10. In germline, CDR1 is SGHVS, CDR2 FNYEAQ. The CDR3 DNA is TGTGCCAGCAGCTACGGACAGGTGCCTCCTCAAGAGACCCAGTACTTC. The encoded protein is CASSYGQVPPQETQYF.

This clonotype turned up a few times. J is TRBJ2-2 and V is TRBV12-3 or TRBV12-4; 8 bases match TRBD2. The CDR3 loop spans 16 amino acids. The ends lost 4 bases at V and 3 bases at J; junction bases unmatched: 7. The CDR3 DNA is TGTGCCAGCAGTTCGGCGGGGGGCCCTTACACCGGGGAGCTGTTTTTT. Translated: CASSSAGGPYTGELFF.

This clonotype was counted ten times or more. The chain is built from TRBV6-6 and TRBJ2-4; TRBD1 agrees at 7 bases. With V trimmed by 2 bases and J by 4 bases, 2 bases remained unmatched. Germline V gives CDR1 MNHNY, CDR2 SVGAGI (reference sequence). The CDR3 has 14 residues. The CDR3 DNA reads TGTGCCAGCAGTTACGGGGACAGAAAAAACATTCAGTACTTC. Translating gives CASSYGDRKNIQYF.

This clonotype was counted many times. This chain uses TRBV12-3 or TRBV12-4 with TRBJ1-5; no firm D call. CDR3 size: 13 residues. Between the trimmed V and J ends, which lost 6 bases and 0 bases, there was a span of 6 bases. The chain's CDR3 is CASSFSSNQPQHF. DNA of the CDR3: TGTGCCAGCAGCTTTTCTAGCAATCAGCCCCAGCATTTT.

Details on this clonotype: At one end the junction does not follow the germline gene, possibly because of a read error. V usage is TRBV7-6 and J usage is TRBJ2-1; D gene unclear. This CDR3 spans 12 amino acids. Germline CDR1 reads SGHVS; CDR2 reads FNYEAQ. As DNA, the CDR3 is TGTGCCGGCAGTTCCGAGATTGATGAGCAGTTCTTC. It is translated as CAGSSEIDEQFF.

This clonotype showed up just a few times. The chain joins TRBV2 to TRBJ2-7; D unresolved. The germline V and J ends were trimmed by 7 bases and 3 bases, with 10 bases remaining between them. The germline V gene has CDR1 SNHLY and CDR2 FYNNEI. The CDR3 runs to 12 residues. The CDR3 coding sequence is TGTGCCAGCACGCTGGGGATCTACGAGCAGTACTTC. Its protein is CASTLGIYEQYF.

This clonotype has a count of ten or more. The chain employs TRBV6-1 and TRBJ2-1, with TRBD2 matching over 8 bases. The CDR3 is 14 amino acids. J lost 4 bases, V lost 7 bases, and 6 bases had no gene match. The germline V gene encodes CDR1 MNHNS and CDR2 SASEGT. The CDR3 here is CASTFPGGYNEQFF. DNA of the CDR3: TGTGCCAGCACCTTCCCGGGGGGGTACAATGAGCAGTTCTTC.

CDR3 in DNA: TGCGCCAGCAGCTTGGGGGGGGGTTTCTACGAGCAGTACGTC. Translation gives CASSLGGGFYEQYV. The chain carries TRBV5-1 and TRBJ2-7; TRBD2 agrees at 7 bases. Germline CDR1 and CDR2: SGHRS and YFSETQ. CDR3 length: 14 amino acids. With 0 bases clipped from V and 3 bases from J, the junction kept 3 bases outside the gene matches.

V gene TRBV27 combines with J gene TRBJ1-2; D is unclear. Germline V gene sequence: CDR1 MNHEY, CDR2 SMNVEV (reference sequence). Trimming removed 0 bases at V and 8 bases at J, with 13 bases between. The CDR3 is made up of 14 amino acids. CDR3 sequence (DNA): TGTGCCAGCAGTTTATCGCCCAAAAGTTTAGGCTACACCTTC. It yields the protein CASSLSPKSLGYTF.

The genes are TRBV11-2 and TRBJ1-1; possible D gene TRBD1, 6 bases. Germline loops: CDR1 SGHAT, CDR2 FQNNGV. The ends were cut back, 3 bases at V and 2 bases at J, with 19 bases in the middle. This CDR3 is 17 amino acids long. CDR3: CASSLRTVLPKNTEAFF. CDR3 nucleotides: TGTGCCAGCAGCTTGAGGACAGTCCTACCCAAAAACACTGAAGCTTTCTTT.

This rearrangement joins TRBV4-1 to TRBJ2-1; D perhaps matches TRBD2 (6 bases). The CDR3 spans 15 residues. V was shortened by 2 bases and J by 6 bases, with 14 bases between the two germline ends. Germline V CDR1 and CDR2: MGHRA, YSYEKL. CDR3 amino acids: CASSQSGGYGNEQFF. The CDR3 bases are TGCGCCAGCAGCCAATCCGGGGGTTATGGCAATGAGCAGTTCTTC.

This clonotype occurred many times. The chain employs TRBV7-6 and TRBJ2-7, with TRBD1 identical over 8 bases. Germline CDR1 SGHVS, CDR2 FNYEAQ. CDR3 length: 15 residues. V gave up 1 base and J gave up 3 bases; unmatched junction bases: 5. CDR3 loop: CASSLGQGAYYEQYF. In DNA, the CDR3 is TGTGCCAGCAGCTTAGGGCAGGGGGCATACTACGAGCAGTACTTC.

This clonotype has more than one count but fewer than ten. This rearrangement joins TRBV6-6 to TRBJ1-6, with D maybe TRBD1 (5 bases). V lost 6 bases and J 13 bases, leaving 22 bases between the germline ends. The germline V gene has CDR1 MNHNY and CDR2 SVGAGI (reference sequence). CDR3 length: 15 residues. Written as DNA, the CDR3 is TGTGCCAGCAGCCCTGGGGCAGGGCTTAACTCGCCCCTCCACTTT. This encodes CASSPGAGLNSPLHF.

The CDR3 sequence is CASSFPSTGANTEAFF. The DNA of the CDR3 is TGTGCCAGCAGCTTTCCCTCGACAGGTGCGAACACTGAAGCTTTCTTT. The chain combines TRBV11-2 with TRBJ1-1, with D perhaps TRBD1 (6 bases). CDR1 SGHAT and CDR2 FQNNGV come from the germline V gene. V gave up 3 bases and J gave up 1 base, with 15 bases separating them. The CDR3 totals 16 residues.

In this sample, this clonotype turned up a few times. The chain joins TRBV6-1 to TRBJ2-2; 8 nucleotides agree with TRBD2. V lost 6 bases, J lost 8 bases, and 2 bases stayed unmatched. The CDR3 covers 12 residues. The germline CDR1 and CDR2 sequences are MNHNS and SASEGT. In DNA, the CDR3 is TGTGCCAGCAGCCGGGGGGGAGGGGAGCTGTTTTTT. Its translation is CASSRGGGELFF.

This clonotype occurred a few times. This chain joins TRBV15 and TRBJ2-3; 8 nucleotides match TRBD2. Trimming cost V 0 bases and J 5 bases; bases outside gene matches: 7. This CDR3 is 16 amino acids long. The germline V gene has CDR1 LNHNV and CDR2 YYDKDF (reference sequence). The CDR3: CATSRDSSGAEDTQYF. The DNA of the CDR3 is TGTGCCACCAGCAGAGATAGTAGCGGGGCTGAAGATACGCAGTATTTT.

This clonotype was recorded many times. The chain joins TRBV6-1 to TRBJ2-1; weak D call: TRBD2 (6 bases). The CDR3 loop spans 14 amino acids. The germline gives CDR1 MNHNS, CDR2 SASEGT. With 4 bases removed from V and 1 base from J, the gap between germline ends came to 8 bases. The CDR3 nucleotides are TGTGCCAGCAGTGTACGGGAGTCCTACAATGAGCAGTTCTTC. Its protein is CASSVRESYNEQFF.

This clonotype was detected a few times. This sequence joins TRBV7-6 and TRBJ2-7, with a possible D match to TRBD2 (7 bases). V was trimmed by 6 bases and J by 1 base, leaving 16 bases between them. Germline assignment: CDR1 SGHVS and CDR2 FNYEAQ. This CDR3 has 15 residues. CDR3 region: CASSPGGGGSYEQYF. The CDR3 DNA sequence: TGTGCCAGCAGTCCTGGGGGCGGGGGATCCTACGAGCAGTACTTC.

This clonotype was seen more than once but under ten times. J is TRBJ2-2 and V is TRBV2, with 8 bases lining up with TRBD2. Germline V gives CDR1 SNHLY, CDR2 FYNNEI. The CDR3 has 14 residues. Losses at the gene ends were 7 bases for V and 6 bases for J; bases not matched to a gene: 7. DNA of the CDR3: TGTGCCAGCACCGGGACTAGTGAACCCGGGGAGCTGTTTTTT. It yields the protein CASTGTSEPGELFF.

This clonotype was found a few times. The rearrangement joins TRBV12-3 or TRBV12-4 to TRBJ2-3; 7 positions agree with TRBD1. This CDR3 contains 16 residues. The V and J ends lost 5 bases and 1 base, in that order; junction bases with no gene match: 9. This chain's CDR3 is CASSPTGPGGTDTQYF. CDR3 sequence (DNA): TGTGCCAGCAGTCCGACAGGGCCCGGCGGCACAGATACGCAGTATTTT.